This is a list of T cell receptor beta chains from one sample in a study of T-cell memory formation after mild COVID-19. TCRdb re-called the 5' RACE reads through MiXCR, storing one row per CDR3 protein. The table includes just over 400,000 distinct CDR3 sequences, roughly a quarter detected once. Sequences were obtained from PBMCs or a T cell subset sorted from them (not recorded which). The receptor set was obtained from an adult woman who had mild COVID-19 (a few samples of this study predate the infection). Cell type and time point are not known. Each CDR3 is given with its conserved first and last residue. The D gene is left open where the match is weak. Size values are once, few and many counts, or a class for expanded clones, and some rows have none.

abundance,j_gene,d_gene,v_gene,CDR3nt,CDR3aa
-,TRBJ2-7,-,TRBV6-5,TGTGCCAGCAGTCAATCCGGGACGGCGGAGAGCTCCTACGAGCAGTACTTC,CASSQSGTAESSYEQYF
-,TRBJ2-2,-,TRBV24-1,TGTGCCACCAGTGAACACGGGGGAACCGGGGAGCTGTTTTTT,CATSEHGGTGELFF
-,TRBJ2-3,-,TRBV7-2,TGTGCCAGCAGCTTACCTTTAACTTACACAGATACGCAGTATTTT,CASSLPLTYTDTQYF
-,TRBJ1-5,-,TRBV12-3/TRBV12-4,TGTGCCAGCAGGCCGGGGTCATATCAGCCCCAGCATTTT,CASRPGSYQPQHF
few,TRBJ2-1,TRBD2,TRBV20-1,TGCAGTGCGCCTAGCGGGAGAGGATCCTACAATGAGCAGTTCTTC,CSAPSGRGSYNEQFF
-,TRBJ2-3,-,TRBV25-1,TGTGCCAGCAGTCAAGGCGGGACTTTTGCAGATACGCAGTATTTT,CASSQGGTFADTQYF
-,TRBJ2-5,-,TRBV18,TGTGCCAGCTCACCAGGGAATAGGCAAGAGACCCAGTACTTC,CASSPGNRQETQYF
-,TRBJ2-7,TRBD1,TRBV6-5,TGTGCCAGCAGTTACCCCGGGACAGGCCTCTACGAGCAGTACTTC,CASSYPGTGLYEQYF
-,TRBJ2-1,-,TRBV2,TGTGCCAGCAGCGTTGGGCAGCTTCAGAATGAGCAGTTCTTC,CASSVGQLQNEQFF
few,TRBJ2-5,TRBD2,TRBV29-1,TGCAGCGTTAATGGGGGAGGGCTCGTAGAGACCCAGTACTTC,CSVNGGGLVETQYF
-,TRBJ2-7,TRBD1,TRBV5-1,TGCGCCAGCGCAGAGGGGGCTACCTACGAGCAGTACTTC,CASAEGATYEQYF
many,TRBJ1-1,-,TRBV7-3,TGTGCCAGCAGCCCGGGACGAGCCAACACTGAAGCTTTCTTT,CASSPGRANTEAFF
few,TRBJ2-2,-,TRBV5-5,TGTGCCAGCAGCCGGACTGTGGCCGGGGAGCTGTTTTTT,CASSRTVAGELFF
-,TRBJ2-4,-,TRBV4-1,TGCGCCAGCAGCCAAGGGAAGGGGGAGGTTCTCATTCAGTACTTC,CASSQGKGEVLIQYF
-,TRBJ2-7,TRBD2,TRBV4-1,TGCGCCAGCAGCCAAGGTAGCGGGGGGGTCTACGAGCAGTACTTC,CASSQGSGGVYEQYF
few,TRBJ1-1,-,TRBV11-2,TGTGCCAGCAGCTTAGTAAAGGACCCGAAAGCTTTCTTT,CASSLVKDPKAFF
-,TRBJ2-1,TRBD2,TRBV4-1,TGCGCCAGCAGCCAAGAAGCGGGGCTCTCCTACAATGAGCAGTTCTTC,CASSQEAGLSYNEQFF
few,TRBJ2-4,TRBD1,TRBV20-1,TGCAGTGCCCGAGACAGGGGTAAAAACATTCAGTACTTC,CSARDRGKNIQYF
-,TRBJ2-7,-,TRBV6-5,TGTGCCAGCTCCTCGGGCCAGAGCGAGCAGTACTTC,CASSSGQSEQYF
-,TRBJ2-1,TRBD2,TRBV12-3/TRBV12-4,TGTGCCAGCAGAAAGACTAGCGGGGGGGTCAATGAGCAGTTCTTC,CASRKTSGGVNEQFF